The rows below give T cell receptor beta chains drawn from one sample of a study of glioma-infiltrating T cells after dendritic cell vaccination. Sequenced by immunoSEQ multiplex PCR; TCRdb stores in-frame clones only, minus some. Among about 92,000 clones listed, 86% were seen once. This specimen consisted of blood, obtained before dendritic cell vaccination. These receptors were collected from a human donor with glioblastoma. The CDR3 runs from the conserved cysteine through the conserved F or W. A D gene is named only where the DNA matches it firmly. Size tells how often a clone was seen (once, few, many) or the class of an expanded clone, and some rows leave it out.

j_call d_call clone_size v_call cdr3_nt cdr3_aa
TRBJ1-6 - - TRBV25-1 TGTGCCAGCAGTGAATTGGGGGGAACCTATAATTCACCCCTCCACTTT CASSELGGTYNSPLHF
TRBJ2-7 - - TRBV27 TGTGCCAGCAGTTTAAGCGTCTCCTACGAGCAGTACTTC CASSLSVSYEQYF
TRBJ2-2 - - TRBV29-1 TGCAGCGTTGAGGACAGCGCGAACACCGGGGAGCTGTTTTTT CSVEDSANTGELFF
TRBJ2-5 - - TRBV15 TGTGCCACCAGCAGAGATAGGTCACAGCAAGAGACCCAGTACTTC CATSRDRSQQETQYF
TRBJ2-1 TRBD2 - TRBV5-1 TGCGCCAGCAGCTCGGGACTAGCTCCCAACTACAATGAGCAGTTCTTC CASSSGLAPNYNEQFF
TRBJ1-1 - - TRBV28 TGTGCCAGCAGGGGAAGACTAGGAGCAAACACTGAAGCTTTCTTT CASRGRLGANTEAFF
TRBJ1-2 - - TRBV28 TGTGCCAGCAGTTTCCAGGGGCGGTACTCCTATGGCTACACCTTC CASSFQGRYSYGYTF
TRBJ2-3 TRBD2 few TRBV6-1 TGTGCCACCACCGCGGGGACTAGCATAGATACGCAGTATTTT CATTAGTSIDTQYF
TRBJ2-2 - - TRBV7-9 TGTGCCAGCAGCTTCGCACTAACCAACACCGGGGAGCTGTTTTTT CASSFALTNTGELFF
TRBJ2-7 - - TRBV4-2 TGTGCCAGCAGCCAAGTTTCCGGCAGGGATAGTTACGAGCAGTACTTC CASSQVSGRDSYEQYF
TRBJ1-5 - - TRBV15 TGTGCCACCAGCAGAGCCCTGATGAGGGATCAGCCCCAGCATTTT CATSRALMRDQPQHF
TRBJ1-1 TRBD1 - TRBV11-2 TGTGCCAGCAGCTCCACCGGGACAGTGAACACTGAAGCTTTCTTT CASSSTGTVNTEAFF
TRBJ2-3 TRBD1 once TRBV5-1 TGCGCCAGCAGCTTGGTTGGGACAGGGGGCCCAGATACGCAGTATTTT CASSLVGTGGPDTQYF
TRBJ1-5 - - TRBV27 TGTGCCAGCAGTTTAAACCAGTTCAATCAGCCCCAGCATTTT CASSLNQFNQPQHF
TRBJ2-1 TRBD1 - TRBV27 TGTGCCAGCAGTTCCTCGAGAGGAGCCACCGGGACAGGGGCGGGAAATGAGCAGTTCTTC CASSSSRGATGTGAGNEQFF
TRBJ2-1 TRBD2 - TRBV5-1 TGCGCCAGCAGCTTGCTAGCGGGCCATGAGCAGTTCTTC CASSLLAGHEQFF
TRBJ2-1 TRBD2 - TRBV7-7 TGTGCCATCGGGGGGGGAGTACTAGAAAATGAGCAGTTCTTC CAIGGGVLENEQFF
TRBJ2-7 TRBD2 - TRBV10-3 TGTGCCATCAAACAAGCGGGACTTTATGAGCAGTACTTC CAIKQAGLYEQYF
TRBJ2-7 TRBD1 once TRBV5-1 TGCGCCAGCAGCTTGGGATCCGGGACAGCAAGCTCCTACGAGCAGTACTTC CASSLGSGTASSYEQYF
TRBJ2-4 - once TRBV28 TGTGCCAGCAGCCCCCCGATCGGGAGAGAAAACATTCAGTACTTC CASSPPIGRENIQYF
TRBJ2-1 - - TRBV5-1 TGCGCCAGCAGCTACCAGGGCAATGGCTACAATGAGCAGTTCTTC CASSYQGNGYNEQFF
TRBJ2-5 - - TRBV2 TGTGCCAGCAGTGAAGAGGCTAGACGGGAGACCCAGTACTTC CASSEEARRETQYF
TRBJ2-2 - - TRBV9 TGTGCCAGCAGCCCCCGCGCGGGACAGCTTACCGGGGAGCTGTTTTTT CASSPRAGQLTGELFF
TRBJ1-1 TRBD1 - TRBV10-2 TGCGCCAGCAGGGGACAGGGGGCTGAAGCTTTCTTT CASRGQGAEAFF
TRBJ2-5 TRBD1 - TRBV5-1 TGCGCCAGCAGCTTGGAAACAGGGGCAGAGACCCAGTACTTC CASSLETGAETQYF
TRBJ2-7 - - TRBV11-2 TGTGCCAGCAGCTTAGAGATCGGGCAGGGTTACGAGCAGTACTTC CASSLEIGQGYEQYF
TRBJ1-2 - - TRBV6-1 TGTGCCAGCAGTGAAGAGGCAGGGCTTGGGTATGGCTACACCTTC CASSEEAGLGYGYTF
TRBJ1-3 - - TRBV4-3 TGCGCCAGCAGCCAAGGGGAGGAGACTGGAAACACCATATATTTT CASSQGEETGNTIYF
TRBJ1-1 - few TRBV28 TGTGCCAGCAGCGAGAGGTGGTTTCGAACTGAAGCTTTCTTT CASSERWFRTEAFF
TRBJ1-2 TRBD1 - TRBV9 TGTGCCAGCAGCTCACTGGGACAGGGCCTTAACTATGGCTACACCTTC CASSSLGQGLNYGYTF
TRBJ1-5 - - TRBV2 TGTGCCAGCAGTGAGCGGCACATAAGCAATCAGCCCCAGCATTTT CASSERHISNQPQHF
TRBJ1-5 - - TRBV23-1 TGCGCCAGCAGTCAATCGCAGGGTATTGGCAATCAGCCCCAGCATTTT CASSQSQGIGNQPQHF
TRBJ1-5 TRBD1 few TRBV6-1 TGTGCCAGCAGTGCCGCCGGGACAGGGGGCTTTACATCTCAGCCCCAGCATTTT CASSAAGTGGFTSQPQHF
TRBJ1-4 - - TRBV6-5 TGTGCCAGCAGTTACTCGTGGGAGCCTAATGAAAAACTGTTTTTT CASSYSWEPNEKLFF
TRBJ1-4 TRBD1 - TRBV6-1 TGTGCCAGCAGTACCGGACAGGTCGGTGAAAAACTGTTTTTT CASSTGQVGEKLFF
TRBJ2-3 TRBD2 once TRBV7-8 TGTGCCAGCAGCCTCCAGGGACTAGGGTCGACAGATACGCAGTATTTT CASSLQGLGSTDTQYF
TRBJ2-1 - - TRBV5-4 TGTGCCAGCGGATTCCTCCGGGTGTCCGGAGAGCAGTTCTTC CASGFLRVSGEQFF
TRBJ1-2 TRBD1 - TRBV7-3 TGTGCCAGCAGCTCAAAATCCGGGACAGGCGATGGCTACACCTTC CASSSKSGTGDGYTF
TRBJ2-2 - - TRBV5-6 TGTGCCAGCAGCCAAATTTCGGGACTCATCACCGGGGAGCTGTTTTTT CASSQISGLITGELFF
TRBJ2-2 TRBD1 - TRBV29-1 TGCAGCGTCCTTCGGGCGGACAGGGGGACAACCGGGGAGCTGTTTTTT CSVLRADRGTTGELFF
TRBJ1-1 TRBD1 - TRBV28 TGTGCCAGCAGTCCCTCCGGGACAGGGGTCAACACTGAAGCTTTCTTT CASSPSGTGVNTEAFF
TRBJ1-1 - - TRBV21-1 TGTGCCAGCAGCAAAGTAACTTGCAGGGAACACACTGAAGCTTTCTTT CASSKVTCREHTEAFF
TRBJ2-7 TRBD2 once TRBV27 TGTGCCAGCAGTTTATGGCGGGGACTAGCGGGAACACAAGAGCAGTACTTC CASSLWRGLAGTQEQYF
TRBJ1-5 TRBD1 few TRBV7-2 TGTGCCAGCACCCAGGGGGGCAATCAGCCCCAGCATTTT CASTQGGNQPQHF
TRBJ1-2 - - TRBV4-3 TGCGCCAGCAGCCAAGATCATATTCCGGTAAAGATAGCTAACTATGGCTACACCTTC CASSQDHIPVKIANYGYTF
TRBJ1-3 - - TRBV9 TGTGCCAGCAGCGTAGACGGAGGGCCGTGGGGAAACACCATATATTTT CASSVDGGPWGNTIYF
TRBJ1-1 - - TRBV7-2 TGTGCCAGCAGCTTAGTAGGACAGCTACTGAACACTGAAGCTTTCTTT CASSLVGQLLNTEAFF
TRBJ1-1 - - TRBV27 TGTGCCAGCAGTTTGGGGACGAGGGGGACTGAAGCTTTCTTT CASSLGTRGTEAFF
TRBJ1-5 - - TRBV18 TGTGCCAGCTCACCGGGCTGGGGGGATCAGCCCCAGCATTTT CASSPGWGDQPQHF
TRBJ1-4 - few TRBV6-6 TGTGCCAGCAACCCGAGGGGGATTAGCAATGAAAAACTGTTTTTT CASNPRGISNEKLFF